A single sample is the source of the 7 T cell receptor beta chains below, sequenced in a study of blood T cells in healthy people across ages (dated by TCRdb to about 2015). Libraries were prepared through 5' RACE. The sample was run on an Illumina HiSeq 2500. The second PCR ran for roughly 7 to 12 cycles and used a J-beta primer mix along with a sample-barcoded 5' primer. TCRdb handled the public reads itself, with Q25 trimming in fastp and clone calling in MiXCR, and kept productive beta chains. Rows matching on CDR3 protein sequence are summarized as one entry with the most common DNA and genes. The sample contains 660,000 or so distinct CDR3 sequences, about 53% of them found a single time. The ten top clones hold 30% to 45% of the sample. Sequencing was done on a sample of blood. The receptors stem from a man aged 55-75 years in good health.

Turning to this clonotype: The junction does not match germline at one end; this may be a read error. The rearrangement links TRBV10-3 to TRBJ2-2; the D gene is possibly TRBD2 (6 bases). Germline V CDR1 and CDR2: ENHRY, SYGVKD. The CDR3 is 14 residues long. The CDR3 loop reads CAIGERANTGELFF. In DNA form, the CDR3 reads TGTGCCATCGGTGAGCGGGCCAACACCGGGGAGCTGTTTTTT.

This clonotype was observed a few times. V usage is TRBV4-1 and J usage is TRBJ1-6, with 9 nucleotides matching TRBD1. The CDR3 loop spans 15 amino acids. CDR1 MGHRA and CDR2 YSYEKL come from the germline V gene. Trimming at V came to 10 bases and at J to 6 bases, leaving 10 bases not matched to a gene. The CDR3 region has the DNA TGCGCCACCTCTACAGGGGGCGCAGGTAATTCACCCCTCCACTTT. It codes for CATSTGGAGNSPLHF.

The rearrangement links TRBV7-2 to TRBJ2-5; D gene unclear. V shed 4 bases and J shed 2 bases, with 11 bases lying between them. The germline CDR1 and CDR2 sequences are SGHTA and FQGNSA. This CDR3 is built from 14 residues. CDR3 DNA: TGTGCCAGCAGCTCCCCGGCGCTGCAAGAGACCCAGTACTTC. Translation gives CASSSPALQETQYF.

This clonotype was found a few times. The V gene is TRBV15, the J gene TRBJ2-1; 12 nucleotides align to TRBD1. Germline V gene lookup returns CDR1 LNHNV and CDR2 YYDKDF (reference sequence). The CDR3 is 16 amino acids. Germline trimming cut 1 base from V and 10 bases from J; bases unmatched to any gene: 8. The CDR3: CATSRGGGQGAREQFF. For the CDR3, the DNA is TGTGCCACCAGCAGAGGAGGGGGACAGGGGGCAAGGGAGCAGTTCTTC.

The J gene is TRBJ1-2, the V gene TRBV24-1, with D unclear. The CDR3 consists of 14 residues. Germline V gives CDR1 KGHDR, CDR2 SFDVKD. The germline V and J ends were trimmed by 4 bases and 2 bases, with 10 bases remaining between them. The CDR3 DNA follows: TGTGCCACCAGTGACCCTCAGGAAAACTATGGCTACACCTTC. Translation: CATSDPQENYGYTF.

The chain is built from TRBV10-3 and TRBJ2-3; D unclear. The CDR3 consists of 14 residues. The V end lost 10 bases, the J end lost 2 bases, and 16 bases lay between the germline ends. Looked up from germline, CDR1 is ENHRY and CDR2 is SYGVKD. CDR3 DNA: TGTGCCACAGCAAGAGACACCACCACAGATACGCAGTATTTT. The encoded protein is CATARDTTTDTQYF.

The rearrangement uses TRBV3-1 and TRBJ2-3; D is perhaps TRBD1 (5 bases). V was trimmed by 1 base and J by 4 bases, leaving 6 bases between them. Germline CDR1 reads LGHDT; CDR2 reads YNNKEL (reference sequence). This CDR3 region has 13 residues. The DNA of the CDR3 is TGTGCCAGCAGCCAAGCGACAGCAGATACGCAGTATTTT. Residues: CASSQATADTQYF.